The rows below give T cell receptor beta chains drawn from one sample of a study of T cell responses to AZD1222 COVID-19 vaccine. Profiled with immunoSEQ multiplex PCR; TCRdb holds only in-frame clones, not every one. This sample has 120,000 to 150,000 clones, with around 88% found just once. Sequences were derived from peripheral blood, sampled on day 0 of MenACWY control vaccination. Every receptor here comes from an adult in good health. Each CDR3 is given with its conserved first and last residue. The order of the fields is CDR3 protein, V gene, J gene, CDR3 length.

CDR3 protein: CASSLLRGGGEKLFF; V gene: TRBV5-6; J gene: TRBJ1-4; CDR3 length: 15
CDR3 protein: CASSPDPSGANVLTF; V gene: TRBV9; J gene: TRBJ2-6; CDR3 length: 15
CDR3 protein: CASSPPSPGQGADTQYF; V gene: TRBV18; J gene: TRBJ2-3; CDR3 length: 17
CDR3 protein: CSASSLGPFYGYTF; V gene: TRBV20-1; J gene: TRBJ1-2; CDR3 length: 14
CDR3 protein: CASSGSALDEQYF; V gene: TRBV9; J gene: TRBJ2-7; CDR3 length: 13
CDR3 protein: CASSPSGSREKLFF; V gene: TRBV7-9; J gene: TRBJ1-4; CDR3 length: 14
CDR3 protein: CASSLVLAGAETQYF; V gene: TRBV5-1; J gene: TRBJ2-5; CDR3 length: 15
CDR3 protein: CASSWRDNQPQHF; V gene: TRBV6-5; J gene: TRBJ1-5; CDR3 length: 13
CDR3 protein: CASSKDWPSGTAPYEQYF; V gene: TRBV21-1; J gene: TRBJ2-7; CDR3 length: 18
CDR3 protein: CASSLSGRMNTEAFF; V gene: TRBV7-3; J gene: TRBJ1-1; CDR3 length: 15
CDR3 protein: CASTPGVIYNEQFF; V gene: TRBV6-5; J gene: TRBJ2-1; CDR3 length: 14
CDR3 protein: CASSPLAGGDTGELFF; V gene: TRBV7-2; J gene: TRBJ2-2; CDR3 length: 16
CDR3 protein: CASSQLTEAFF; V gene: TRBV18; J gene: TRBJ1-1; CDR3 length: 11
CDR3 protein: CATSREGPAVGAGGFTEAFF; V gene: TRBV15; J gene: TRBJ1-1; CDR3 length: 20
CDR3 protein: CASSSPGVTLEQYF; V gene: TRBV28; J gene: TRBJ2-7; CDR3 length: 14
CDR3 protein: CASSFLGRQETQYF; V gene: TRBV7-3; J gene: TRBJ2-5; CDR3 length: 14
CDR3 protein: CASSLVSARETQYF; V gene: TRBV5-1; J gene: TRBJ2-5; CDR3 length: 14
CDR3 protein: CASSLGASPGEQYF; V gene: TRBV13; J gene: TRBJ2-7; CDR3 length: 14
CDR3 protein: CASGQGDEKLFF; V gene: TRBV30; J gene: TRBJ1-4; CDR3 length: 12
CDR3 protein: CASSQSNSVDTGELFF; V gene: TRBV19; J gene: TRBJ2-2; CDR3 length: 16
CDR3 protein: CASSLDGTGFGYTF; V gene: TRBV7-8; J gene: TRBJ1-2; CDR3 length: 14
CDR3 protein: CASIGLTNEKLFF; V gene: TRBV2; J gene: TRBJ1-4; CDR3 length: 13
CDR3 protein: CASSSQGSGELFF; V gene: TRBV6-4; J gene: TRBJ2-2; CDR3 length: 13
CDR3 protein: CASSFSDRGGGYTF; V gene: TRBV7-9; J gene: TRBJ1-2; CDR3 length: 14
CDR3 protein: CASSLDQGPGNTIYF; V gene: TRBV7-7; J gene: TRBJ1-3; CDR3 length: 15
CDR3 protein: CASSQADRINQPQHF; V gene: TRBV4-2; J gene: TRBJ1-5; CDR3 length: 15
CDR3 protein: CASSRRQGRTEAFF; V gene: TRBV28; J gene: TRBJ1-1; CDR3 length: 14
CDR3 protein: CSVAETGFDSPLHF; V gene: TRBV29-1; J gene: TRBJ1-6; CDR3 length: 14
CDR3 protein: CASSPQVRAHNEQFF; V gene: TRBV4-2; J gene: TRBJ2-1; CDR3 length: 15
CDR3 protein: CASSWQGNQPQHF; V gene: TRBV5-1; J gene: TRBJ1-5; CDR3 length: 13
CDR3 protein: CATQTRVDTDTQYF; V gene: TRBV18; J gene: TRBJ2-3; CDR3 length: 14
CDR3 protein: CASSERGVLSGNTIYF; V gene: TRBV6-1; J gene: TRBJ1-3; CDR3 length: 16
CDR3 protein: CASSEVLRSNTGELFF; V gene: TRBV19; J gene: TRBJ2-2; CDR3 length: 16
CDR3 protein: CASSRDRAGEQYF; V gene: TRBV11-3; J gene: TRBJ2-7; CDR3 length: 13
CDR3 protein: CASSLSGGSGRNIQYF; V gene: TRBV7-3; J gene: TRBJ2-4; CDR3 length: 16
CDR3 protein: CASSPGTANYGYTF; V gene: TRBV28; J gene: TRBJ1-2; CDR3 length: 14
CDR3 protein: CASSLGNSMNTEAFF; V gene: TRBV11-2; J gene: TRBJ1-1; CDR3 length: 15
CDR3 protein: CASSLGGTANYGYTF; V gene: TRBV5-5; J gene: TRBJ1-2; CDR3 length: 15
CDR3 protein: CASSRVDRVGGANVLTF; V gene: TRBV5-6; J gene: TRBJ2-6; CDR3 length: 17
CDR3 protein: CASSIGVVETQYF; V gene: TRBV19; J gene: TRBJ2-5; CDR3 length: 13
CDR3 protein: CASSSGTTIGYEQYF; V gene: TRBV7-2; J gene: TRBJ2-7; CDR3 length: 15
CDR3 protein: CASSQEPWDTQYF; V gene: TRBV4-2; J gene: TRBJ2-3; CDR3 length: 13
CDR3 protein: CASSRPERGAYGNTIYF; V gene: TRBV5-1; J gene: TRBJ1-3; CDR3 length: 17
CDR3 protein: CASSDQEIQETQYF; V gene: TRBV2; J gene: TRBJ2-5; CDR3 length: 14
CDR3 protein: CASSDSGFGYNEQFF; V gene: TRBV2; J gene: TRBJ2-1; CDR3 length: 15
CDR3 protein: CARSLPAKNTEAFF; V gene: TRBV5-3; J gene: TRBJ1-1; CDR3 length: 14
CDR3 protein: CAWSVQGGQPQHF; V gene: TRBV30; J gene: TRBJ1-5; CDR3 length: 13
CDR3 protein: CASGPFAANVLTF; V gene: TRBV7-2; J gene: TRBJ2-6; CDR3 length: 13
CDR3 protein: CSASLDFTGYTF; V gene: TRBV20-1; J gene: TRBJ1-2; CDR3 length: 12
CDR3 protein: CASMGQPFSGNTIYF; V gene: TRBV6-5; J gene: TRBJ1-3; CDR3 length: 15
CDR3 protein: CASSPDALDYGYTF; V gene: TRBV11-3; J gene: TRBJ1-2; CDR3 length: 14
CDR3 protein: CASSFGTGNGQPQHF; V gene: TRBV28; J gene: TRBJ1-5; CDR3 length: 15
CDR3 protein: CASSTSTGALAKNIQYF; V gene: TRBV5-6; J gene: TRBJ2-4; CDR3 length: 17
CDR3 protein: CATRVDGGNEKLFF; V gene: TRBV10-3; J gene: TRBJ1-4; CDR3 length: 14